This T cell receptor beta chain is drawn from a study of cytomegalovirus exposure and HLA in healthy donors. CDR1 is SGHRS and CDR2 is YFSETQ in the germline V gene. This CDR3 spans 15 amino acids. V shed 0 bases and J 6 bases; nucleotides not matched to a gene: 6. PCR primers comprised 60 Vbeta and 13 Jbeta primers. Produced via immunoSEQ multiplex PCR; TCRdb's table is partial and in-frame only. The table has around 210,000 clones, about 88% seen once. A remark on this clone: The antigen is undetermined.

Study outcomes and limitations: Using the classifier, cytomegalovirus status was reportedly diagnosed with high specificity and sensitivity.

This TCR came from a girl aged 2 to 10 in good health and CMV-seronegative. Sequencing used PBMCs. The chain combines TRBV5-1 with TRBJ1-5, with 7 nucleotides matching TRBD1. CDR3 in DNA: TGCGCCAGCAGCTTGGTTAGGGGACAGCTTCAGCCCCAGCATTTT. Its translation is CASSLVRGQLQPQHF.